Listed below are T cell receptor beta chains from one sample, sequenced in a study of shared T cell receptors in the human thymus. Only in-frame clones appear in the TCRdb table, and some are missing; sequencing was by immunoSEQ multiplex PCR. The sample contains 700,000 or so clones, approximately 85% of which appear only once. This same sample was also taken into another study, of human thymus T cells.

Material for sequencing was thymocytes. These receptors were taken from a girl under three years old with a congenital heart defect. CDR3s include the opening cysteine and the closing phenylalanine or tryptophan.

>TRBJ1-3|TRBV6-1
CASSEKGTEFYSGNTIYF
>TRBJ2-5|TRBV4-2
CASSQDQGETGHCQETQYF
>TRBJ1-2|TRBV9
CASSNPPRGIIEGYTF
>TRBJ2-3|TRBV7-2
CASRTNGGAVDTQYF
>TRBJ2-1|TRBV7-8
CASSPTSGTDIEQFF
>TRBJ1-1|TRBV20-1
CTCRVNTEAFF
>TRBJ1-1|TRBV6-5
CASSSRGTGSNF
>TRBJ2-2|TRBV10-3
CAISEGLGRGELFF
>TRBJ1-6|TRBV25-1
CASSGWGETGNSPLHF
>TRBJ1-1|TRBV7-9
CASRDTGTGEGAFF